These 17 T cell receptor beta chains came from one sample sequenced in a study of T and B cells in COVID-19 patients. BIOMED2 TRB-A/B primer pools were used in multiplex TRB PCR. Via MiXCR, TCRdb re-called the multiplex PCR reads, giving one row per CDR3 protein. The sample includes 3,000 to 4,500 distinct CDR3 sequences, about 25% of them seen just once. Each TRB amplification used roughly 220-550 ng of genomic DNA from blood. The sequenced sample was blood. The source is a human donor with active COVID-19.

The CDR3 protein is CASSPGWAGGWNEQFF. CDR3 sequence (DNA): TGTGCCAGCAGCCCGGGGTGGGCGGGAGGGTGGAATGAGCAGTTCTTC. The J gene is TRBJ2-1, the V gene TRBV5-6; 9 nucleotides agree with TRBD2. The CDR3 has 16 residues. Trimming removed 4 bases from V and 7 bases from J; junction bases left unmatched: 12. Germline V gene lookup returns CDR1 SGHDT and CDR2 YYEEEE.

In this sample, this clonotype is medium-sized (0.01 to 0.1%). The CDR3 reads CASSLLGIAGEEDTQYF. The CDR3 nucleotides read TGTGCCAGCAGTCTCCTGGGGATAGCGGGAGAGGAAGATACGCAGTATTTT. The genes are TRBV27 and TRBJ2-3; 9 positions agree with TRBD2. CDR3 length equals 17 residues. The ends lost 5 bases at V and 5 bases at J; junction bases unmatched: 14. The germline CDR1 and CDR2 sequences are MNHEY and SMNVEV (reference sequence).

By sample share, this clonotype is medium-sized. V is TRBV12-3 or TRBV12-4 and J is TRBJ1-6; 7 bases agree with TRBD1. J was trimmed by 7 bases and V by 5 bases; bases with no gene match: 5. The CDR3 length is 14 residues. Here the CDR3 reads CASSPTGTNSPLHF. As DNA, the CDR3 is TGTGCCAGCAGTCCGACAGGGACCAATTCACCCCTCCACTTT.

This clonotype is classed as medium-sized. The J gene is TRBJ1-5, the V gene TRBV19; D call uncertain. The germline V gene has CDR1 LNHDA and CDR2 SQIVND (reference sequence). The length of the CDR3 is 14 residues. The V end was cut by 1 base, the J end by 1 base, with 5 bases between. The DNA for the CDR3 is TGTGCCAGTAGTATAGTCTCCAGCAATCAGCCCCAGCATTTT. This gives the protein CASSIVSSNQPQHF.

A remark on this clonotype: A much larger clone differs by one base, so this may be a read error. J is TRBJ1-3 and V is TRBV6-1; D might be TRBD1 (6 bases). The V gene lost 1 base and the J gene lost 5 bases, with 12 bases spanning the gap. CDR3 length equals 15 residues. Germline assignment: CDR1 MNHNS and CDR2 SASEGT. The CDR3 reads CASSEVTGTRNTIYF. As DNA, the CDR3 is TGTGCCAGCAGTGAAGTGACAGGTACCAGAAACACCATATATTTT.

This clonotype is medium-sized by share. In DNA, the CDR3 is TGTGCCAGCAGCCCTCGGGACAGGGCGTACTCTGGGGCCAACGTCCTGACTTTC. It yields the protein CASSPRDRAYSGANVLTF. The V call is TRBV6-5, the J call TRBJ2-6; 9 positions match TRBD1. Germline loops: CDR1 MNHEY, CDR2 SVGAGI. Unmatched junction bases numbered 9, after V lost 6 bases and J lost 0 bases. This CDR3 is 18 amino acids long.

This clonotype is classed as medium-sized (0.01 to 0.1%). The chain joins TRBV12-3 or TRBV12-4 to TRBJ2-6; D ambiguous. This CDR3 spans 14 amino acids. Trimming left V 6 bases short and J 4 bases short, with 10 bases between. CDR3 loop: CASSRVGGANVLTF. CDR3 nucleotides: TGTGCCAGCAGCCGCGTAGGGGGGGCCAACGTCCTGACTTTC.

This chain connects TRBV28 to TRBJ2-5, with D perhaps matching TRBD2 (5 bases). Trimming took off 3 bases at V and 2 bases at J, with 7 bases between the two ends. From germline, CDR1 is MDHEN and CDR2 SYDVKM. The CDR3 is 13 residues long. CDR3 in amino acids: CASSFGKQETQYF. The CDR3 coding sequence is TGTGCCAGCAGTTTCGGGAAGCAAGAGACCCAGTACTTC.

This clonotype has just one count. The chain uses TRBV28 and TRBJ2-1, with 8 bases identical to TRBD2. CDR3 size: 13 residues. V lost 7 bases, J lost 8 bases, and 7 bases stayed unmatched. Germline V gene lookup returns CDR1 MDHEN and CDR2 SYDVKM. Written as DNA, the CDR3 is TGTGCCAGCACCCTCGGGCGGGAGGATGAGCAGTTCTTC. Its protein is CASTLGREDEQFF.

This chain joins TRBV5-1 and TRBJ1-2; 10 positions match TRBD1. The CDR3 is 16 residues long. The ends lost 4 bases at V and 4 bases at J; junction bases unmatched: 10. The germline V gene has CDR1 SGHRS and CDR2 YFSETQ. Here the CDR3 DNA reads TGCGCCAGCAGCCGACGGGACAGGGGCGTTGGCTATGGCTACACCTTC. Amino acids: CASSRRDRGVGYGYTF.

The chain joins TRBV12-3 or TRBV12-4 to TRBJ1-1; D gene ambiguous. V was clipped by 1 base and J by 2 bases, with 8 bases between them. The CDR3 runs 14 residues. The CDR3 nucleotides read TGTGCCAGCAGTTTAGGGGGAACTAACACTGAAGCTTTCTTT. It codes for CASSLGGTNTEAFF.

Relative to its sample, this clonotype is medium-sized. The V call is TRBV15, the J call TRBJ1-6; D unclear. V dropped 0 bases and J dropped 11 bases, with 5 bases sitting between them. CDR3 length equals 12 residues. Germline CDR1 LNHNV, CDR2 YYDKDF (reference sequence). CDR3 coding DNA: TGTGCCACCAGCAGAGAGTCTCCACCCCTCCACTTT. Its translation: CATSRESPPLHF.

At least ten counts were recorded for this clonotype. For the CDR3, the DNA is TGTGCCAGCAGTCGGGGACAGTTAGGAAACACCATATATTTT. This codes for CASSRGQLGNTIYF. The gene calls are TRBV12-3 or TRBV12-4 and TRBJ1-3; 7 bases agree with TRBD1. The junction had 5 bases not matched to a gene; V was cut back by 5 bases and J by 4 bases. CDR3 length: 14 amino acids.

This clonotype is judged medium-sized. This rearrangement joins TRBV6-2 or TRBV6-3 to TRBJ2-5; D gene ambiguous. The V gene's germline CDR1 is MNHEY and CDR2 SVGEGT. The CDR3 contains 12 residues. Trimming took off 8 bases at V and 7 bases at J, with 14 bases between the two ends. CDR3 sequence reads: CASSDRQWTQYF. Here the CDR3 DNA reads TGTGCCAGCTCAGACCGCCAGTGGACCCAGTACTTC.

The CDR3 is CASSGGLAGGRTDTQYF. The CDR3 DNA sequence: TGTGCCAGTAGTGGGGGACTAGCGGGGGGACGCACAGATACGCAGTATTTT. The V and J genes are TRBV19 and TRBJ2-3, with TRBD2 identical over 15 bases. Germline CDR1 and CDR2: LNHDA and SQIVND (reference sequence). The CDR3 is 17 residues long. V was pared by 5 bases and J by 1 base, with 4 bases of the junction left unmatched. Full variable domain (missing parts from reference TRBV19 and TRBJ2-3): DGGITQSPKYLFRKEGQNVTLSCEQNLNHDAMYWYRQDPGQGLRLIYYSQIVNDFQKGDIAEGYSVSREKKESFPLTVTSAQKNPTAFYLCASSGGLAGGRTDTQYFGPGTRLTVL.

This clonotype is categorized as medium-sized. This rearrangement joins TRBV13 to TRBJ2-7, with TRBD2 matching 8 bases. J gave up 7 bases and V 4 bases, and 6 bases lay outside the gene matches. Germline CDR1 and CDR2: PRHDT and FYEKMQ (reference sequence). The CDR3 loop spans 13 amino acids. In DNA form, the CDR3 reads TGTGCCAGCAGCTCCCGGGGGGGCGGGGAGCAGTACTTC. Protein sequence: CASSSRGGGEQYF.

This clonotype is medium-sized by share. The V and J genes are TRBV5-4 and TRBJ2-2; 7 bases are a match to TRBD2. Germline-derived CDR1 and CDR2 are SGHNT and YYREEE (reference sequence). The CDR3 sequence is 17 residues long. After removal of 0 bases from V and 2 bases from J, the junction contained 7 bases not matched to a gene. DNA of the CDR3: TGTGCCAGCAGCTTGGTGGGGAGGGTTCTAAACACCGGGGAGCTGTTTTTT. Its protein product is CASSLVGRVLNTGELFF.